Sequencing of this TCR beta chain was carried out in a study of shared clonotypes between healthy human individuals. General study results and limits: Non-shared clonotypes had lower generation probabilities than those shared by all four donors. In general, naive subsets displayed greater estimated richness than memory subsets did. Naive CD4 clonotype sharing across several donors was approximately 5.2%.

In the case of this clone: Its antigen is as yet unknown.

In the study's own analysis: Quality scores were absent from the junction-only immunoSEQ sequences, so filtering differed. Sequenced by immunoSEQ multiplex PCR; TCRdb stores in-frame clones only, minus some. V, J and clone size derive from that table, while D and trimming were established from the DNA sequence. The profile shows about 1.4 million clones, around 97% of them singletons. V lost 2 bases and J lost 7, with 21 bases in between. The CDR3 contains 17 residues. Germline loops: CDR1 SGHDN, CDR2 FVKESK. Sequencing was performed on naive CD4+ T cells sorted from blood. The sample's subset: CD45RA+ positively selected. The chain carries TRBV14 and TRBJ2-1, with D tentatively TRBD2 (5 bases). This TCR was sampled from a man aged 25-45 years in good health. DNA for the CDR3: TGTGCCAGCAGCCAACGCCTACTAGTGCGCCTAGGGAATGAGCAGTTCTTC. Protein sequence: CASSQRLLVRLGNEQFF.